Listed below are T cell receptor beta chains from one sample, sequenced in a study of cytomegalovirus exposure and HLA in healthy donors. The assay was immunoSEQ multiplex PCR, and TCRdb's table has in-frame clones only and misses some. Of 90,000 to 120,000 clones detected, under 97% appear once; the ten largest clones hold 0.67%. Sequencing input: PBMCs. These receptors all come from a woman under 30 in good health and CMV-seronegative. Both conserved end residues are part of each CDR3. The order of the fields is D gene, J gene, CDR3 length, V gene, clone size, CDR3 DNA, CDR3 protein. A D gene is named only where the DNA matches it firmly. Some rows have no size entry. The others give once, few or many, or a class for an expanded clone.

d_gene: -; j_gene: TRBJ1-2; len: 14; v_gene: TRBV2; abundance: few; CDR3nt: TGTGCCAGCAGCATACAGGGTGGCAACTATGGCTACACCTTC; CDR3aa: CASSIQGGNYGYTF
d_gene: TRBD1; j_gene: TRBJ2-7; len: 13; v_gene: TRBV29-1; abundance: -; CDR3nt: TGCAGCACCTGGGACAGGAGCTCCTACGAGCAGTACTTC; CDR3aa: CSTWDRSSYEQYF
d_gene: -; j_gene: TRBJ2-2; len: 14; v_gene: TRBV4-3; abundance: -; CDR3nt: TGCGCCAGCAGCCAAGACCCGGTCACCGGGGAGCTGTTTTTT; CDR3aa: CASSQDPVTGELFF
d_gene: -; j_gene: TRBJ2-7; len: 13; v_gene: TRBV7-9; abundance: -; CDR3nt: TGTGCCAGCAGCCCAAGGGGGGGCTATGAGCAGTACTTC; CDR3aa: CASSPRGGYEQYF
d_gene: -; j_gene: TRBJ2-1; len: 16; v_gene: TRBV5-4; abundance: -; CDR3nt: TGTGCCAGCAGTTCCGCCCCGGGGGGCTCGTACAATGAGCAGTTCTTC; CDR3aa: CASSSAPGGSYNEQFF
d_gene: -; j_gene: TRBJ2-7; len: 17; v_gene: TRBV7-9; abundance: -; CDR3nt: TGTGCCAGCAGCGGCCGGAGAGGAGGAGAGCTGCCCTACGAGCAGTACTTC; CDR3aa: CASSGRRGGELPYEQYF
d_gene: -; j_gene: TRBJ1-5; len: 12; v_gene: TRBV6-5; abundance: -; CDR3nt: TGTGCCAGCTGGGACATGGATCAGCCCCAGCATTTT; CDR3aa: CASWDMDQPQHF
d_gene: -; j_gene: TRBJ2-2; len: 14; v_gene: TRBV7-3; abundance: once; CDR3nt: TGTGCCAGCAGCTCCTTTCTCAACACCGGGGAGCTGTTTTTT; CDR3aa: CASSSFLNTGELFF
d_gene: TRBD1; j_gene: TRBJ2-3; len: 14; v_gene: TRBV4-1; abundance: -; CDR3nt: TGCGCCAGCGCAGACAGGGGAAACACAGATACGCAGTATTTT; CDR3aa: CASADRGNTDTQYF
d_gene: -; j_gene: TRBJ2-5; len: 13; v_gene: TRBV7-3; abundance: -; CDR3nt: TGTGCCAGCAGCACTACAGGGCAGGAGACCCAGTACTTC; CDR3aa: CASSTTGQETQYF